The 3 T cell receptor beta chains below all came from one sample that was sequenced in a study of post-analysis software for immune sequencing data. TCR beta cDNA libraries included unique molecular identifiers. MiXCR, run by TCRdb on the PCR reads, gives a single entry per CDR3 protein. This sample has about 820,000 distinct CDR3 sequences, with roughly 58% found just once. Study-wide results and caveats: Higher frequency in patients than in controls was seen for five TRBV segments, with TRBV5-6, TRBV5-1 and TRBV20-1 among them.

These receptors' antigens are unknown. Sequencing used blood. These receptors all come from a girl aged 10 to 17 with multiple sclerosis.

This clonotype occurred a few times. The chain links TRBV29-1 to TRBJ2-1; tentatively, D is TRBD1 (5 bases). There are 12 residues in the CDR3. Germline CDR1 reads SQVTM; CDR2 reads ANQGSEA. V shed 6 bases and J shed 7 bases, with 13 bases lying between them. In DNA, the CDR3 is TGCAGCGTGGACACCCGGCGTAATGAGCAGTTCTTC. Its translation: CSVDTRRNEQFF.

This clonotype was seen a few times. This chain joins TRBV4-1 and TRBJ2-1; D possibly corresponds to TRBD2 (5 bases). Trimming pared 5 bases from V and 0 bases from J, leaving 14 bases between. The CDR3 contains 16 residues. Germline V gene lookup returns CDR1 MGHRA and CDR2 YSYEKL. The CDR3 DNA reads TGCGCCAGCAGCTCGCTGCGAGCGGTCTCCTACAATGAGCAGTTCTTC. Protein: CASSSLRAVSYNEQFF.

The chain links TRBV6-1 to TRBJ1-6; 10 bases align to TRBD1. Germline V CDR1 and CDR2: MNHNS, SASEGT. J gave up 14 bases and V 4 bases, and 11 bases lay outside the gene matches. This CDR3 is built from 15 residues. The CDR3 DNA follows: TGTGCCAGCAGTGCCGGGGGACAGGGGCTTTTATCCCTCCACTTT. It codes for CASSAGGQGLLSLHF.